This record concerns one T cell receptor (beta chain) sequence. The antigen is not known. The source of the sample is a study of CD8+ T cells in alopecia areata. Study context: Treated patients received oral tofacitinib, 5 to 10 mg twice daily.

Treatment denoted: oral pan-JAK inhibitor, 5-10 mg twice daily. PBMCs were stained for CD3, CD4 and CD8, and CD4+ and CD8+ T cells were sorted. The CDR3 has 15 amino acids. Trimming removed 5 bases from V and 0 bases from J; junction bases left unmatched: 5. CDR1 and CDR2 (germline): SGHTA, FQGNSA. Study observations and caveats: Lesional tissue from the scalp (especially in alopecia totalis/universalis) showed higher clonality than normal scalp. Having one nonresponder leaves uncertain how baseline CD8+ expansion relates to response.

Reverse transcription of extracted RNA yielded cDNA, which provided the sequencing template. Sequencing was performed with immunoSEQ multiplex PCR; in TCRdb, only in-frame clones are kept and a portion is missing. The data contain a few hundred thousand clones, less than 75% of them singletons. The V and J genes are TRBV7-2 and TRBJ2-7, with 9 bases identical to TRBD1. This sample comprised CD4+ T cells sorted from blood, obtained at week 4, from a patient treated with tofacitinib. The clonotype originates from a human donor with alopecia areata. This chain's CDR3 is CASSVTGGHSYEQYF. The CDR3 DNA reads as TGTGCCAGCAGCGTAACAGGGGGCCACTCCTACGAGCAGTACTTC. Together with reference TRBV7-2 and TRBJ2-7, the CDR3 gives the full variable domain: GAGVSQSPSNKVTEKGKDVELRCDPISGHTALYWYRQSLGQGLEFLIYFQGNSAPDKSGLPSDRFSAERTGGSVSTLTIQRTQQEDSAVYLCASSVTGGHSYEQYFGPGTRLTVT.